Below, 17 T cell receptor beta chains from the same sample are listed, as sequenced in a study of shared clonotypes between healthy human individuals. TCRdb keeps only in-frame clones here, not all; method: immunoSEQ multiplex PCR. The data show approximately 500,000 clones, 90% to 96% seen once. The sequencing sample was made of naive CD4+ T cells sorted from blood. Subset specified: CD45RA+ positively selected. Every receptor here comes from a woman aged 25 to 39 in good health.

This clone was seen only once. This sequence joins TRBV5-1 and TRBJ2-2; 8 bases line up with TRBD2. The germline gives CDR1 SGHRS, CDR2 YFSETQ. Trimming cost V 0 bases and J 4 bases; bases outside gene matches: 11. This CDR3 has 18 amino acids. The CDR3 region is CASSLGGLASSSTGELFF. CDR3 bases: TGCGCCAGCAGCTTGGGAGGACTAGCATCATCGAGCACCGGGGAGCTGTTTTTT.

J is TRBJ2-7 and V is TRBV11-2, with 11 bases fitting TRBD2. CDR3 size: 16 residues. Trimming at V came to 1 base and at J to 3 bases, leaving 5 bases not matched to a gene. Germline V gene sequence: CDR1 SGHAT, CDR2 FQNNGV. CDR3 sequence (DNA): TGTGCCAGCAGCTTAGGGCTAGCGGGAGGAATCTACGAGCAGTACTTC. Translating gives CASSLGLAGGIYEQYF.

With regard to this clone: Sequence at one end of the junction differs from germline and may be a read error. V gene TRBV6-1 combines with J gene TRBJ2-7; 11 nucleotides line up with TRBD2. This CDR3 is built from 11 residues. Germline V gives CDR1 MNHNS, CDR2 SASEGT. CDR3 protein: CASSISGRDLF. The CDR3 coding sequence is TGTGCCAGCAGTATTAGCGGGAGGGACCTGTTC.

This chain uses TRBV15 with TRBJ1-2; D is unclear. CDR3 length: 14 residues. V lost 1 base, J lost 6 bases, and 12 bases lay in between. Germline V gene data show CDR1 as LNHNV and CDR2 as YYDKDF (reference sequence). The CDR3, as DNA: TGTGCCACCAGCAGAGGGACCCCGCCCGATGGCTACACCTTC. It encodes CATSRGTPPDGYTF.

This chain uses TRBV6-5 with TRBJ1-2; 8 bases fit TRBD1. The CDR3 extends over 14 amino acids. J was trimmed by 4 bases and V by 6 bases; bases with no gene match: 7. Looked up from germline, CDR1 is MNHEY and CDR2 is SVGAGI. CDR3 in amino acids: CASSRTGYLYGYTF. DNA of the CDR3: TGTGCCAGCAGCCGGACAGGGTACCTCTATGGCTACACCTTC.

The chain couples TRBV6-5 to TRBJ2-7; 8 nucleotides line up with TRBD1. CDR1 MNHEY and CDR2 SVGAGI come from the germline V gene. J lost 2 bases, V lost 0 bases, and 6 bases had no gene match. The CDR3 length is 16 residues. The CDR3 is CASSYSWAGGAYEQYF. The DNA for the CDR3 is TGTGCCAGCAGTTACTCCTGGGCAGGGGGCGCCTACGAGCAGTACTTC.

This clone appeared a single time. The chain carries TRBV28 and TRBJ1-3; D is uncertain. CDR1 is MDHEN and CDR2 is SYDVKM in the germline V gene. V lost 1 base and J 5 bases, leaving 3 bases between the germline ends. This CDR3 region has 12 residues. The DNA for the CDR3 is TGTGCCAGCAGTTTATCCCGAAACACCATATATTTT. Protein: CASSLSRNTIYF.

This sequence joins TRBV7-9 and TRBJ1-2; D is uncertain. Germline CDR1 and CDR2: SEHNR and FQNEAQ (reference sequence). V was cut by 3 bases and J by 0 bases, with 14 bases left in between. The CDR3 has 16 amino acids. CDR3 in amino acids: CASSFMEALANYGYTF. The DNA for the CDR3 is TGTGCCAGCAGCTTCATGGAGGCCTTAGCTAACTATGGCTACACCTTC.

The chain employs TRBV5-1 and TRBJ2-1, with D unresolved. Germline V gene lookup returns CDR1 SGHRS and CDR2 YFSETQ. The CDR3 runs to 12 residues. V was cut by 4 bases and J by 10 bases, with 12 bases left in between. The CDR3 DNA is TGCGCCAGCAGCCAAACAAGGTCCGAGCAGTTCTTC. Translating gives CASSQTRSEQFF.

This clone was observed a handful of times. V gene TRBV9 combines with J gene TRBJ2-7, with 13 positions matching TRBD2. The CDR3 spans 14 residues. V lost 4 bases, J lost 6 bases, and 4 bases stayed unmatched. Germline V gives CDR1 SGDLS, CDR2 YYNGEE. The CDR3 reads CASSPGLAGTEQYF. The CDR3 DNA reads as TGTGCCAGCAGCCCGGGACTAGCGGGGACCGAGCAGTACTTC.

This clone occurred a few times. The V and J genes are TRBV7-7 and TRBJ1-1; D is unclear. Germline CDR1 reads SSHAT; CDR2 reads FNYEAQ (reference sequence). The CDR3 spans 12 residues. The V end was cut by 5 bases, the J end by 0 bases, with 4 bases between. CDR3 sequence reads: CASSALNTEAFF. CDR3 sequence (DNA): TGTGCCAGCAGCGCGCTGAACACTGAAGCTTTCTTT.

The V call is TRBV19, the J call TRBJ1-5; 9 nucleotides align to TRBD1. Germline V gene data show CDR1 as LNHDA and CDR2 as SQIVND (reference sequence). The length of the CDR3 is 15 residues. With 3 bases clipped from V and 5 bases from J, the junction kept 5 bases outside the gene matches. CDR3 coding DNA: TGTGCCAGTAGTATGGGGGACAGGGATCATCAGCCCCAGCATTTT. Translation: CASSMGDRDHQPQHF.

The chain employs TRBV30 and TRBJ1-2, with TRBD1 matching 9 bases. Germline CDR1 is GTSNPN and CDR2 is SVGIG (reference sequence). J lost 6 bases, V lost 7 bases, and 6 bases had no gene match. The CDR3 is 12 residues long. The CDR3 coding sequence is TGTGCCTCCCCCGGGACAGGGAATGGCTACACCTTC. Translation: CASPGTGNGYTF. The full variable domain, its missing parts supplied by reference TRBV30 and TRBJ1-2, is SQTIHQWPATLVQPVGSPLSLECTVEGTSNPNLYWYRQAAGRGLQLLFYSVGIGQISSEVPQNLSASRPQDRQFILSSKKLLLSDSGFYLCASPGTGNGYTFGSGTRLTVV.

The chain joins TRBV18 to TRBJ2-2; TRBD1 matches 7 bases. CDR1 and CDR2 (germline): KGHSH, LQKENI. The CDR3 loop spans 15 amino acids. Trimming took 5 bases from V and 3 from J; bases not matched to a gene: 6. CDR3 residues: CASSTSGTDTGELFF. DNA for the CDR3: TGTGCCAGCTCAACATCCGGGACAGACACCGGGGAGCTGTTTTTT.

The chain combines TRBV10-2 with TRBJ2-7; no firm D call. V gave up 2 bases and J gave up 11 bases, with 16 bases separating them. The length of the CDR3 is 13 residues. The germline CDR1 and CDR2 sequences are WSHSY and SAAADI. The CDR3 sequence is CASSEPGVGPEYF. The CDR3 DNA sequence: TGCGCCAGCAGTGAGCCAGGCGTAGGCCCTGAGTACTTC.

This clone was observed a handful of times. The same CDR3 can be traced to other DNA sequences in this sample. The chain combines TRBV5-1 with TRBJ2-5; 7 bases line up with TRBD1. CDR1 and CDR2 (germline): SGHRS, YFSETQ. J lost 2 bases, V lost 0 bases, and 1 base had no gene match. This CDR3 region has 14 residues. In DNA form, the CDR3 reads TGCGCCAGCAGCTTGGGGGACAGACAAGAGACCCAGTACTTC. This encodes CASSLGDRQETQYF.

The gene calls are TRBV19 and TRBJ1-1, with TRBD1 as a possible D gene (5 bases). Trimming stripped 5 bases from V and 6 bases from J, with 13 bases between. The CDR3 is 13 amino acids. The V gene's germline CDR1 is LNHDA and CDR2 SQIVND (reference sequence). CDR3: CASSRGILAEAFF. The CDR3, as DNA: TGTGCCAGTAGTCGGGGGATACTGGCTGAAGCTTTCTTT.